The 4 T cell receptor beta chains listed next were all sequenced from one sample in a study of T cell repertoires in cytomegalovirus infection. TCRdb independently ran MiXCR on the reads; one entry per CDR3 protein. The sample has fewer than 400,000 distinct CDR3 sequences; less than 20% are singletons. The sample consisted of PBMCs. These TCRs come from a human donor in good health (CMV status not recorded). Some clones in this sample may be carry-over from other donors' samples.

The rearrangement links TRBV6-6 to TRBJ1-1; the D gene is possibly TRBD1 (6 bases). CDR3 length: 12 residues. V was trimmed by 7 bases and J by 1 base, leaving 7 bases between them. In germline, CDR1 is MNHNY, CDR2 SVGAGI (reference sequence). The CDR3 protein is CASTRGNTEAFF. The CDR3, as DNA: TGTGCCAGCACCAGGGGGAACACTGAAGCTTTCTTT.

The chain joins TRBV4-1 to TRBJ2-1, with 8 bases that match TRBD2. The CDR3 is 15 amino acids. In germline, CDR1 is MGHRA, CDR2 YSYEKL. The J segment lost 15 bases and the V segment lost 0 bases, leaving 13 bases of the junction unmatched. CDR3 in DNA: TGCGCCAGCAGCCAAGATCGGTCCAGGGCGGGAGGTCCGTTCTTC. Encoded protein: CASSQDRSRAGGPFF.

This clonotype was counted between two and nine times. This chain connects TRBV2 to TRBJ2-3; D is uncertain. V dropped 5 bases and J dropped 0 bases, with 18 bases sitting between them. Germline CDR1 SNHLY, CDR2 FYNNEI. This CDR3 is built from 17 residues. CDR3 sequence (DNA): TGTGCCAGCAGTTCGAGCACGACGACCACTAGCACAGATACGCAGTATTTT. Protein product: CASSSSTTTTSTDTQYF.

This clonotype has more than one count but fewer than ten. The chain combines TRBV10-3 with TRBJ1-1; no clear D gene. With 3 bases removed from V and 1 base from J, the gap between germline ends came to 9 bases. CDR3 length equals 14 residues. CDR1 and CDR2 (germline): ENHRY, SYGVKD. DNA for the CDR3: TGTGCCATCAGTGATTTGACGGAGAACACTGAAGCTTTCTTT. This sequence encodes CAISDLTENTEAFF.